Shown below are 10 T cell receptor beta chains from a single sample sequenced in a study of blood T cell repertoires in COVID-19. The repertoire was sequenced with immunoSEQ multiplex PCR; TCRdb's copy has only in-frame clones and lacks some. Here the sample spans some 83,000 clones, 65% to 90% being singletons. The sample taken for sequencing was peripheral blood. These receptors were obtained from an elderly man with acute or convalescent COVID-19.

The sample holds a few counts of this clone. The CDR3 bases are TGTGCCTGGCGGCAGGGCTACACTGAAGCTTTCTTT. Residues: CAWRQGYTEAFF. V gene TRBV30 combines with J gene TRBJ1-1, with a weak D call TRBD1 (5 bases). The CDR3 covers 12 residues. Germline-derived CDR1 and CDR2 are GTSNPN and SVGIG (reference sequence). Deletions cut 5 bases from V and 3 bases from J, with 10 bases between.

The CDR3 nucleotides are TGTGCCAGCAGGGGGGCGGGACAGAATAATTCACCCCTCCACTTT. It yields the protein CASRGAGQNNSPLHF. The chain has TRBV2 and TRBJ1-6, with 7 nucleotides matching TRBD1. The V and J ends lost 6 bases and 5 bases, in that order; junction bases with no gene match: 7. CDR3 length: 15 amino acids. Germline lookup yields CDR1 SNHLY and CDR2 FYNNEI.

V is TRBV5-1 and J is TRBJ1-1; weak D call: TRBD1 (6 bases). The CDR3 length is 17 residues. CDR1 is SGHRS and CDR2 is YFSETQ in the germline V gene. Trimming stripped 0 bases from V and 0 bases from J, with 15 bases between. The CDR3 region has the DNA TGCGCCAGCAGCTTGGGGGGGCAGGGGCCGATGAACACTGAAGCTTTCTTT. Protein: CASSLGGQGPMNTEAFF.

The chain links TRBV5-1 to TRBJ2-2; 7 bases are a match to TRBD1. The CDR3 extends over 15 amino acids. The germline gives CDR1 SGHRS, CDR2 YFSETQ. V dropped 1 base and J dropped 6; count of bases not matched to a gene: 6. The DNA for the CDR3 is TGCGCCAGCAGCTTGAGACAGGGCGGATCCGGGGAGCTGTTTTTT. This encodes CASSLRQGGSGELFF.

The chain is built from TRBV5-4 and TRBJ1-1, with a weak D call TRBD1 (6 bases). The CDR3 extends over 15 amino acids. The V end lost 0 bases, the J end lost 1 base, and 10 bases lay between the germline ends. Germline loops: CDR1 SGHNT, CDR2 YYREEE (reference sequence). The CDR3 DNA reads TGTGCCAGCAGCTTGGGGACAGTGTGGAACACTGAAGCTTTCTTT. This translates into CASSLGTVWNTEAFF.

The chain employs TRBV19 and TRBJ2-7, with 8 bases identical to TRBD1. The CDR3 length is 14 residues. Germline CDR1 reads LNHDA; CDR2 reads SQIVND (reference sequence). Losses at the gene ends were 4 bases for V and 1 base for J; bases not matched to a gene: 3. The chain's CDR3 is CASSTQGVSYEQYF. In DNA, the CDR3 is TGTGCCAGTAGTACACAGGGGGTGTCCTACGAGCAGTACTTC.

This clone has only a few counts. The rearrangement uses TRBV9 and TRBJ1-6, with no clear D. The germline V and J ends were trimmed by 4 bases and 7 bases, with 9 bases remaining between them. Germline V gene lookup returns CDR1 SGDLS and CDR2 YYNGEE. The CDR3 extends over 13 amino acids. CDR3 DNA sequence: TGTGCCAGCAGCTCCACCCAGAATTCACCCCTCCACTTT. Amino acid sequence: CASSSTQNSPLHF.

This chain links TRBV7-9 with TRBJ1-3, with 7 bases identical to TRBD1. With 4 bases clipped from V and 0 bases from J, the junction kept 3 bases outside the gene matches. The CDR3 consists of 15 residues. CDR1 is SEHNR, CDR2 FQNEAQ, per germline (reference sequence). This chain's CDR3 is CASSSGGFSGNTIYF. Here the CDR3 DNA reads TGTGCCAGCAGCTCAGGGGGATTCTCTGGAAACACCATATATTTT.

The rearrangement joins TRBV3-1 (or the pseudogene TRBV3-2) to TRBJ1-5; TRBD1 aligns across 8 bases. This CDR3 contains 13 residues. The V and J ends lost 5 bases and 5 bases, in that order; junction bases with no gene match: 2. Germline assignment: CDR1 LGHDT and CDR2 YNNKEL (reference sequence). The CDR3 DNA follows: TGTGCCAGCAGCGGGACAGGTTATCAGCCCCAGCATTTT. This sequence encodes CASSGTGYQPQHF.

The chain uses TRBV30 and TRBJ1-1, with D possibly being TRBD1 (6 bases). The germline V and J ends were trimmed by 2 bases and 1 base, with 8 bases remaining between them. Germline V gene data show CDR1 as GTSNPN and CDR2 as SVGIG (reference sequence). This CDR3 comprises 13 residues. The CDR3 region is CAWSTQGNTEAFF. The CDR3 coding sequence is TGTGCCTGGAGTACACAGGGGAACACTGAAGCTTTCTTT.